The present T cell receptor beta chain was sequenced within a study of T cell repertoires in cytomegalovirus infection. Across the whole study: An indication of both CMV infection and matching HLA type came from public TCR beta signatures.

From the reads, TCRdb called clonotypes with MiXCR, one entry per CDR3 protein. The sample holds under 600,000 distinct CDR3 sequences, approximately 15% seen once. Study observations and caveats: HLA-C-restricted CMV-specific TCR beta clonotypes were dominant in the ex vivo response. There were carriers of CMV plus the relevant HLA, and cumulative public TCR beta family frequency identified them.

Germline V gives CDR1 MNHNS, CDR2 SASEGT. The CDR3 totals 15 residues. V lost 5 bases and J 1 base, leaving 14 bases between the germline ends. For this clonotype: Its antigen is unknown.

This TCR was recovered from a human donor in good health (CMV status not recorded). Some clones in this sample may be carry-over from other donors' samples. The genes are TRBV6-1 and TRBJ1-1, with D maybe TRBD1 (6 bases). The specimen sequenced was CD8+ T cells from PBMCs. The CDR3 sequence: CASSILTGRNTEAFF. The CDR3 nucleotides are TGTGCCAGCAGTATTCTAACAGGGAGGAACACTGAAGCTTTCTTT.